What follows are 22 T cell receptor beta chains derived from one specimen sequenced in a study of CD8 T cells in ankylosing spondylitis. TCRdb itself ran the 5' RACE reads through MiXCR, one entry per CDR3 protein. The sample carries around 180,000 distinct CDR3 sequences, about 20% recorded once. The sequencing sample was made of blood, either unsorted or a sorted T cell fraction (not recorded which). Receptors were obtained from a male donor between 5 and 35 years old with ankylosing spondylitis or in good health (not recorded which).

This clonotype has a count of ten or more. The J gene is TRBJ2-1, the V gene TRBV20-1; a possible D gene is TRBD1 (5 bases). Germline V gene lookup returns CDR1 DFQATT and CDR2 SNEGSKA (reference sequence). This CDR3 is built from 14 residues. The ends were cut back, 0 bases at V and 6 bases at J, with 12 bases in the middle. The CDR3 bases are TGCAGTGCTAGAGAAAAGATTGGGGCCAATGAGCAGTTCTTC. Residues: CSAREKIGANEQFF.

This clonotype has ten or more counts. The chain combines TRBV27 with TRBJ2-1; D is tentatively TRBD1 or TRBD2 (6 bases each). CDR1 and CDR2 (germline): MNHEY, SMNVEV (reference sequence). This CDR3 has 14 amino acids. Trimming pared 2 bases from V and 2 bases from J, leaving 7 bases between. The CDR3 loop reads CASSLGGPYNEQFF. In nucleotides, the CDR3 is TGTGCCAGCAGTTTAGGGGGGCCCTACAATGAGCAGTTCTTC.

This clonotype has only a few counts. This chain connects TRBV12-5 to TRBJ1-1; tentatively, D is TRBD1 (5 bases). Trimming took off 6 bases at V and 2 bases at J, with 10 bases between the two ends. Germline assignment: CDR1 LGHNT and CDR2 FRNRAP. The CDR3 has 13 residues. CDR3 bases: TGTGCTAGTGGCCTCGACAGAAACACTGAAGCTTTCTTT. Protein sequence: CASGLDRNTEAFF. Filled out from reference TRBV12-5 and TRBJ1-1, the complete variable domain reads DARVTQTPRHKVTEMGQEVTMRCQPILGHNTVFWYRQTMMQGLELLAYFRNRAPLDDSGMPKDRFSAEMPDATLATLKIQPSEPRDSAVYFCASGLDRNTEAFFGQGTRLTVV.

This clonotype came up many times. This chain connects TRBV2 to TRBJ2-2, with TRBD1 identical over 7 bases. Germline values: CDR1 SNHLY, CDR2 FYNNEI. With 6 bases clipped from V and 0 bases from J, the junction kept 1 base outside the gene matches. The CDR3 contains 14 residues. CDR3 DNA sequence: TGTGCCAGCAGAGGGGGCGCGAACACCGGGGAGCTGTTTTTT. It yields the protein CASRGGANTGELFF.

This clonotype was counted at least ten times. The V call is TRBV12-3 or TRBV12-4, the J call TRBJ2-5; D is unclear. The V end lost 6 bases, the J end lost 3 bases, and 17 bases lay between the germline ends. The CDR3 sequence is 15 residues long. CDR3 DNA sequence: TGTGCCAGCAGCCCTAGAAGCCAACTAAAAGAGACCCAGTACTTC. Residues: CASSPRSQLKETQYF.

This clonotype was observed many times. The J gene is TRBJ2-7, the V gene TRBV5-1; 7 bases are shared with TRBD1. The CDR3 extends over 13 amino acids. With 4 bases clipped from V and 4 bases from J, the junction kept 5 bases outside the gene matches. The germline V gene encodes CDR1 SGHRS and CDR2 YFSETQ. CDR3 in amino acids: CASSGLQGYEQYF. CDR3 nucleotides: TGCGCCAGCAGCGGCTTACAGGGGTACGAGCAGTACTTC.

The table lists this clonotype with many counts. The chain uses TRBV12-3 or TRBV12-4 and TRBJ1-4, with 11 bases that match TRBD1. J lost 6 bases, V lost 6 bases, and 0 bases had no gene match. This CDR3 spans 13 amino acids. The CDR3 nucleotides are TGTGCCAGCAGGGGACAGGGGGATGAAAAACTGTTTTTT. Its translation is CASRGQGDEKLFF.

This clonotype has a count of ten or more. The chain uses TRBV6-2 or TRBV6-3 and TRBJ2-1; D may be TRBD2 (6 bases). The CDR3 has 15 amino acids. V lost 7 bases and J lost 5, with 18 bases in between. Germline V lookup: CDR1 MNHEY, CDR2 SVGEGT. The CDR3 DNA reads as TGTGCCAGCACTTGGCGGGAAACCCTCCACAATGAGCAGTTCTTC. It encodes CASTWRETLHNEQFF.

The V and J genes are TRBV2 and TRBJ2-5; D gene unclear. The CDR3 covers 11 residues. The germline V gene has CDR1 SNHLY and CDR2 FYNNEI. V lost 9 bases and J lost 5, with 10 bases in between. CDR3 sequence reads: CASWTGETQYF. The CDR3 coding sequence is TGTGCCAGTTGGACCGGGGAGACCCAGTACTTC. Complete variable domain (other parts from reference TRBV2 and TRBJ2-5): EPEVTQTPSHQVTQMGQEVILRCVPISNHLYFYWYRQILGQKVEFLVSFYNNEISEKSEIFDDQFSVERPDGSNFTLKIRSTKLEDSAMYFCASWTGETQYFGPGTRLLVL.

This clonotype was seen ten or more times. The V and J genes are TRBV12-3 or TRBV12-4 and TRBJ2-7; 8 positions match TRBD1. The CDR3 runs 15 residues. V lost 1 base, J lost 2 bases, and 4 bases stayed unmatched. For the CDR3, the DNA is TGTGCCAGCAGTTTAGAAGGACAGGGACCCTACGAGCAGTACTTC. Translated: CASSLEGQGPYEQYF.

This clonotype has at least ten counts. This chain links TRBV20-1 with TRBJ2-7, with D possibly called TRBD1 or TRBD2 (5 bases each). Germline CDR1 reads DFQATT; CDR2 reads SNEGSKA (reference sequence). Trimming left V 5 bases short and J 5 bases short, with 10 bases between. The CDR3 runs 11 residues. The CDR3: CSAARDHEQYF. CDR3 in DNA: TGCAGTGCTGCCAGGGACCACGAGCAGTACTTC.

Comment on this clonotype: This clone may be a read error of a much larger clone one base away. The chain is built from TRBV5-5 and TRBJ1-6, with D possibly matching TRBD1 (6 bases). CDR3 length: 15 residues. CDR1 and CDR2 (germline): SGHKS, YYEKEE (reference sequence). The CDR3 loop is CASSLAGQSYSPLNF. For the CDR3, the DNA is TGTGCCAGCAGCTTGGCAGGACAGTCATATTCACCCCTCAACTTT.

The chain links TRBV6-2 or TRBV6-3 to TRBJ2-7, with D perhaps TRBD1 or TRBD2 (5 bases each). Trimming cost V 5 bases and J 2 bases, with 13 bases left between them. From germline, CDR1 is MNHEY and CDR2 SVGEGT. CDR3 length: 14 amino acids. This CDR3 reads CASSRGPSPYEQYF. In nucleotides, the CDR3 is TGTGCCAGCAGTCGGGGCCCCTCCCCCTACGAGCAGTACTTC.

This clonotype was counted ten times or more. This chain uses TRBV15 with TRBJ2-7; weak D call: TRBD1 (6 bases). The germline V and J ends were trimmed by 4 bases and 3 bases, with 10 bases remaining between them. The germline V gene encodes CDR1 LNHNV and CDR2 YYDKDF (reference sequence). The CDR3 is 13 residues long. The CDR3 bases are TGTGCCACCAGCACGGACAGCATCTACGAGCAGTACTTC. Protein: CATSTDSIYEQYF.

This sequence joins TRBV3-1 and TRBJ1-6; D is unresolved. The germline V and J ends were trimmed by 1 base and 7 bases, with 14 bases remaining between them. The germline gives CDR1 LGHDT, CDR2 YNNKEL (reference sequence). CDR3 length equals 16 residues. As DNA, the CDR3 is TGTGCCAGCAGCCAAGGTAGTGGAAGGAGGAATTCACCCCTCCACTTT. Its protein is CASSQGSGRRNSPLHF.

This clonotype was counted between two and nine times. This chain connects TRBV20-1 to TRBJ2-2; 9 bases map to TRBD2. J lost 2 bases, V lost 7 bases, and 5 bases had no gene match. Germline CDR1 DFQATT, CDR2 SNEGSKA (reference sequence). This CDR3 spans 14 amino acids. CDR3 amino acids: CSEKTSGNTGELFF. CDR3 bases: TGCAGTGAAAAGACTAGCGGAAACACCGGGGAGCTGTTTTTT.

This clonotype was counted many times. V is TRBV7-9 and J is TRBJ2-6; 9 bases align to TRBD2. Losses at the gene ends were 5 bases for V and 2 bases for J; bases not matched to a gene: 7. Per the germline V gene, CDR1 is SEHNR and CDR2 is FQNEAQ (reference sequence). The CDR3 covers 17 residues. CDR3 in amino acids: CASSGIAGVAGANVLTF. The CDR3 region has the DNA TGTGCCAGCAGCGGTATAGCGGGAGTAGCTGGGGCCAACGTCCTGACTTTC.

V and J are TRBV29-1 and TRBJ2-3; D is unresolved. V lost 2 bases and J 10 bases, leaving 16 bases between the germline ends. The CDR3 extends over 13 amino acids. The germline V gene encodes CDR1 SQVTM and CDR2 ANQGSEA. The CDR3 DNA reads TGCAGCGTTGAATCGGCCGAGTCTATTCCGCAGTATTTT. It yields the protein CSVESAESIPQYF.

Ten or more counts support this clonotype. The chain recombines TRBV2 with TRBJ2-3; no clear D. The germline CDR1 and CDR2 sequences are SNHLY and FYNNEI. Trimming left V 2 bases short and J 4 bases short, with 7 bases between. The CDR3 spans 13 residues. CDR3 coding DNA: TGTGCCAGCAGTGAAAGTCCGCCAGATACGCAGTATTTT. Translation: CASSESPPDTQYF.

The V call is TRBV29-1, the J call TRBJ1-1, with D possibly being TRBD1 (5 bases). This CDR3 has 13 amino acids. CDR1 and CDR2 (germline): SQVTM, ANQGSEA. V lost 5 bases to trimming and J lost 5 bases, with 15 bases between them. The CDR3 sequence: CSVKGVLRTEAFF. CDR3 DNA sequence: TGCAGCGTTAAAGGGGTGCTGAGGACTGAAGCTTTCTTT.

This clonotype occurred many times. The chain joins TRBV5-1 to TRBJ2-7; no reliable D call. V gave up 0 bases and J gave up 3 bases, with 7 bases separating them. CDR1 SGHRS and CDR2 YFSETQ come from the germline V gene. There are 13 residues in the CDR3. The CDR3 loop reads CASSLDRNYEQYV. The CDR3 DNA reads TGCGCCAGCAGCTTGGACAGAAACTACGAGCAGTACGTC.

This clonotype occurred many times. The chain is built from TRBV3-1 and TRBJ2-1; no definite D call. V was trimmed by 1 base and J by 5 bases, leaving 6 bases between them. The CDR3 has 13 amino acids. The V gene's germline CDR1 is LGHDT and CDR2 YNNKEL (reference sequence). DNA for the CDR3: TGTGCCAGCAGCCAAGGAAGGAACAATGAGCAGTTCTTC. Protein product: CASSQGRNNEQFF.